The 9 T cell receptor beta chains reported below all come from one sample, sequenced in a study of graft-versus-host responses after intestinal transplantation. Libraries were prepared by immunoSEQ multiplex PCR; TCRdb keeps only in-frame clonotypes and omits some of them. The table includes about 19,000 clones, roughly 80% detected once. Material: PBMCs, obtained 14 days after transplant. These TCRs come from a human patient who received an intestinal transplant, so some T cells may come from the graft donor.

The chain recombines TRBV1 with TRBJ2-3; no DNA check was done on the table's D call, TRBD2. TRBV1 is flagged as a pseudogene. This CDR3 spans 16 amino acids. The DNA of the CDR3 is TGCACCAGCAGCCAAGATCCGACTGCTAGCACAGATACGCAGTATTTT. Amino acid sequence: CTSSQDPTASTDTQYF.

The rearrangement uses TRBV27 and TRBJ2-1; 9 nucleotides line up with TRBD2. The CDR3 consists of 18 residues. The V segment lost 2 bases and the J segment 7 bases; nucleotides outside the gene matches: 15. Per germline, CDR1 MNHEY and CDR2 SMNVEV (reference sequence). This chain's CDR3 is CASSLGLAGLGSLNEQFF. CDR3 DNA sequence: TGTGCCAGCAGTTTAGGCCTAGCGGGATTGGGTTCCCTTAATGAGCAGTTCTTC.

The J gene is TRBJ2-1, the V gene TRBV9; D not resolved. Germline CDR1 and CDR2: SGDLS and YYNGEE. V lost 3 bases to trimming and J lost 0 bases, with 4 bases between them. The CDR3 sequence is 13 residues long. CDR3 loop: CASSERSYNEQFF. Written as DNA, the CDR3 is TGTGCCAGCAGCGAGCGCTCCTACAATGAGCAGTTCTTC.

The chain uses TRBV10-3 and TRBJ1-2; 12 bases agree with TRBD1. There are 20 residues in the CDR3. Germline assignment: CDR1 ENHRY and CDR2 SYGVKD. Unmatched junction bases numbered 14, after V lost 2 bases and J lost 1 base. The CDR3 nucleotides read TGTGCCATCAGTGAGAGAGGTGACCGGGACAGGGGGCCTTATAACTATGGCTACACCTTC. Its protein is CAISERGDRDRGPYNYGYTF.

This clone was found a few times. V usage is TRBV6-1 and J usage is TRBJ2-1; TRBD1 matches at 7 bases. Trimming cost V 10 bases and J 3 bases; bases outside gene matches: 9. This CDR3 is 14 amino acids long. Germline V gene data show CDR1 as MNHNS and CDR2 as SASEGT. CDR3 loop: CAIPDQGDYNEQFF. CDR3 DNA sequence: TGTGCCATCCCCGATCAGGGGGACTACAATGAGCAGTTCTTC.

This chain uses TRBV28 with TRBJ2-7; D unclear. CDR1 is MDHEN and CDR2 is SYDVKM in the germline V gene. V shed 4 bases and J shed 3 bases, with 25 bases lying between them. This CDR3 is 18 amino acids long. The DNA for the CDR3 is TGTGCCAGCAGTTACCTCCATTTCTCTGTAGGGAATCACTACGAGCAGTACTTC. Translated, it gives CASSYLHFSVGNHYEQYF.

The genes are TRBV4-1 and TRBJ2-7; D possibly corresponds to TRBD1 (6 bases). V gave up 1 base and J gave up 6 bases, with 16 bases separating them. CDR1 MGHRA and CDR2 YSYEKL come from the germline V gene. This CDR3 region has 15 residues. CDR3 amino acids: CASSQVATGLAEQYF. The CDR3, as DNA: TGCGCCAGCAGCCAAGTAGCGACAGGTTTGGCCGAGCAGTACTTC.

This chain joins TRBV13 and TRBJ1-2; D is ambiguous. Per the germline V gene, CDR1 is PRHDT and CDR2 is FYEKMQ (reference sequence). V was trimmed by 0 bases and J by 4 bases, leaving 24 bases between them. The CDR3 has 19 amino acids. CDR3 residues: CASSLGQLGEALTFYGYTF. The CDR3 DNA reads TGTGCCAGCAGCTTAGGCCAACTCGGAGAGGCGCTTACATTCTATGGCTACACCTTC.

The rearrangement joins TRBV19 to TRBJ2-5, with 7 bases matching TRBD2. The J call may be wrong; the DNA end is better matched by TRBJ2-7. The length of the CDR3 is 14 residues. Germline assignment: CDR1 LNHDA and CDR2 SQIVND (reference sequence). Here the CDR3 DNA reads TGTGCCAGTAGTAAAGGGAGGGGCTCCTACGAGCAGTACTTC. Translation: CASSKGRGSYEQYF.